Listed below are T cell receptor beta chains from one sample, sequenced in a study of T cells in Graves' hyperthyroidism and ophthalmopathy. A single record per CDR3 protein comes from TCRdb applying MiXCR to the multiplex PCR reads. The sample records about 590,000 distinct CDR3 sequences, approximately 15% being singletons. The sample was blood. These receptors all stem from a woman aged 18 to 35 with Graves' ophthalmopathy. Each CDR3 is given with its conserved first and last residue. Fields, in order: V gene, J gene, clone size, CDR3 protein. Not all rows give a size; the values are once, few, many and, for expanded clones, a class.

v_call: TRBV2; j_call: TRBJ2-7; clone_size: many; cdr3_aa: CASSENRGRGYEQYF
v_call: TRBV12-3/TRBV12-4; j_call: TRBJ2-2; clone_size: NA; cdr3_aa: CASSSGQGRSGELFF
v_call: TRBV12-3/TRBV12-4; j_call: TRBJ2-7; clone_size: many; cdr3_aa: CASSPALETYEQYF
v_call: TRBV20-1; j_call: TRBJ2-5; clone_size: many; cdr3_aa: CSARFPQGSQETQYF
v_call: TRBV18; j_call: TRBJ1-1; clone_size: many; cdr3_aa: CASSPGTERTEAFF
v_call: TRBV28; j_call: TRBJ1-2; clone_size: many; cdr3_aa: CASRATGGDYGYTF
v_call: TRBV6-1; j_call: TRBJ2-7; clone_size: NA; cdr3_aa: CASSPRPPYEQYF
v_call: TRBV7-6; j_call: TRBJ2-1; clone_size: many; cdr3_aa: CASSLAGGSPDLTYNEQFF
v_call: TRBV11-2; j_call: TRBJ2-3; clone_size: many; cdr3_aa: CASSLNGADTDTQYF
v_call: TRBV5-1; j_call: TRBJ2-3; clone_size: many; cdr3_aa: CASSRDRTTDTQYF
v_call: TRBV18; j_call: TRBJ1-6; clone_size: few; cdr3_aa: CASSPMTGGSYNSPLHF
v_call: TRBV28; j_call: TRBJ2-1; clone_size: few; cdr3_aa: CASSLAGTGVYNEQFF
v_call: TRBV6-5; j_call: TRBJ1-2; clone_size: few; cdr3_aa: CASSSVPSFYGYTF
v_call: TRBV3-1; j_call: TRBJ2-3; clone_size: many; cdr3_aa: CASSQRGTSVSTDTQYF
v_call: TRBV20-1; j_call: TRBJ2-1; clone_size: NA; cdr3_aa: CSAALGLAGSYNEQFF
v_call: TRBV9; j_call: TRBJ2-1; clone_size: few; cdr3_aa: CASSVDGSSSYNEQFF
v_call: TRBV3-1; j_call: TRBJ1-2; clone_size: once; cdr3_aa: CASSRTGSYYGYTF
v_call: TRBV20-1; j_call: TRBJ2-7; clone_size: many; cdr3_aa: CSAAGYEQYF
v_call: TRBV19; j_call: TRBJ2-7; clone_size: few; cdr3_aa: CASSIVGGHEQYF
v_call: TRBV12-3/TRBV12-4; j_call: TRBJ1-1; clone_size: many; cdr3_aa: CASSLDRARAFF
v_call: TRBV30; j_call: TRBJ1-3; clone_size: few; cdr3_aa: CAWSPLWGAGGDTIYF
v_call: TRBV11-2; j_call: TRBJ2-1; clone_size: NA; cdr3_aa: CASSLDRVGGRSYNEQFF
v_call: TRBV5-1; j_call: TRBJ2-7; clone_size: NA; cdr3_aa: CASSSSPPREREPYEQYF
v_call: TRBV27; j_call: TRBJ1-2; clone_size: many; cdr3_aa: CASSLSPDRVVGYTF
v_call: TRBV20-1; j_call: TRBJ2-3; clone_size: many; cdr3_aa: CSASSTARADTQYF
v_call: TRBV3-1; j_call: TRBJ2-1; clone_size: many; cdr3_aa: CASSSKGLAWSYNEQFF
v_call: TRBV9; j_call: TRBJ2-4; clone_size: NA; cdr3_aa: CASSTRDSGENIQYF
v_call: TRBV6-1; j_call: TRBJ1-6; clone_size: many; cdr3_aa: CASSLTGDIRSPLHF
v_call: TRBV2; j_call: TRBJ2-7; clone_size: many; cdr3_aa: CASSDRLPTTWRVLYEQYF
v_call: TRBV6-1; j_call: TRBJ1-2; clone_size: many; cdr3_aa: CASSAEGSSYGYTF
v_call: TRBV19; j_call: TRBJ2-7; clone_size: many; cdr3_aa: CASSIGQLSDEQYF
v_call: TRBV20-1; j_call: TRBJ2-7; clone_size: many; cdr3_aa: CSAREHTYSYEQYF
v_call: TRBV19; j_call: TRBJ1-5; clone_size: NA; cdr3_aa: CASSRGGQGRQPQHF
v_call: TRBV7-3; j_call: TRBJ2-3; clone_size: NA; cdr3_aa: CASSLLSLDTQYF
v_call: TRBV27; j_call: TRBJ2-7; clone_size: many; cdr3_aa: CASSAQRQGFSYEQYF
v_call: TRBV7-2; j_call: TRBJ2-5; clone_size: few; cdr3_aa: CASSPNPGLAGGETQYF
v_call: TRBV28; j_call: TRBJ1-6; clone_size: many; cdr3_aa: CASSSPTGIGNSPLHF
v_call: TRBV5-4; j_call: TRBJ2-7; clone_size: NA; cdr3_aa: CASSQQAGLRSYGQYF
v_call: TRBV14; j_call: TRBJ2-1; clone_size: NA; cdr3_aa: CASSLRQRPYNEQFF
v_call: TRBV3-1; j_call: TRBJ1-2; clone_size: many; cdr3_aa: CASSQRVRDGPYGYTF
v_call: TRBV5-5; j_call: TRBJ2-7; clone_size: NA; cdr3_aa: CASSLVRDGYEQYF
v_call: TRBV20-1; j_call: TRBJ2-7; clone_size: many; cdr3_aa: CSAQGPYEQYF
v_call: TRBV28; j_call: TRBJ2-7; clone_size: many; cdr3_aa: CASSSGQGPYEQYF